This T cell receptor (beta chain) was observed in a study of T-cell memory formation after mild COVID-19. For the study at large: TCR clusters were mostly donor specific. General observations from the study: Contracting clones, day 15 to 85, had balanced CD4/CD8, and later expanders favored CD4+. Several responding clones turned up in pre-infection memory, indicating that cross-reactive memory may have taken part.

This clonotype appeared a single time. The antigen is unknown. J lost 5 bases, V lost 6 bases, and 10 bases had no gene match. The CDR3 contains 14 residues. The germline V gene encodes CDR1 DFQATT and CDR2 SNEGSKA (reference sequence). TCRdb redid the calling of the 5' RACE reads with MiXCR, one entry per CDR3 protein. The sample lists tens of thousands of distinct CDR3 sequences, approximately 15% occurring once. J is TRBJ2-3 and V is TRBV20-1, with 8 nucleotides matching TRBD1. Sequenced material: PBMCs or a T cell subset sorted from them (not recorded which). This TCR was sampled from a man between 18 and 35 years old who had mild COVID-19 (a few samples of this study predate the infection). Cell type and time point are not known. The DNA of the CDR3 is TGCAGTGCGACGTCAGGGGGCCTTGGAGATACGCAGTATTTT. Its translation: CSATSGGLGDTQYF.